Below, 7 T cell receptor beta chains from the same sample are listed, as sequenced in a study of T-cell reconstitution after alpha-beta-depleted transplantation in children. The TCRbeta library was prepared with unique molecular identifiers. TCRdb re-called the PCR reads through MiXCR, storing one row per CDR3 protein. The data contain around 300,000 distinct CDR3 sequences, around 25% of them singletons. The sequencing used PBMCs, mostly from graft donor cells, collected 180 days after TCRalphabeta/CD19-depleted stem cell transplant. The receptor set was obtained from a male patient younger than 18 who had a stem cell transplant for acute lymphoblastic leukemia, so the T cells may come from the graft donor.

This clonotype was detected ten times or more. The chain uses TRBV5-1 and TRBJ1-1; D is unclear. Trimming stripped 4 bases from V and 10 bases from J, with 17 bases between. CDR1 and CDR2 (germline): SGHRS, YFSETQ. The CDR3 has 13 amino acids. The CDR3 protein is CASSPPVAGGAFF. The CDR3, as DNA: TGCGCCAGCAGCCCCCCCGTGGCAGGTGGAGCTTTCTTT.

The V and J genes are TRBV10-1 and TRBJ2-1, with TRBD2 identical over 13 bases. The CDR3 length is 18 residues. Germline V gene lookup returns CDR1 WNHNN and CDR2 SYGVQD (reference sequence). Trimming removed 4 bases from V and 6 bases from J; junction bases left unmatched: 12. The CDR3 coding sequence is TGCGCCAGCAGTGGTACTGGATCGGGACTAGCGGGGTTCAATGAGCAGTTCTTC. This gives the protein CASSGTGSGLAGFNEQFF.

This clonotype was counted ten times or more. This chain joins TRBV5-1 and TRBJ2-2, with 7 bases that match TRBD2. CDR3 length equals 16 residues. V lost 4 bases to trimming and J lost 0 bases; unmatched junction nucleotides: 6. The germline gives CDR1 SGHRS, CDR2 YFSETQ. The CDR3 DNA follows: TGCGCCAGCAGCGCGACTAGCCGCTCGAACACCGGGGAGCTGTTTTTT. It is translated as CASSATSRSNTGELFF.

This clonotype was seen a handful of times. CDR3 DNA: TGCGCCAGCAGCCAAGATTTCGGATTTGGCTACACCTTC. It yields the protein CASSQDFGFGYTF. This sequence joins TRBV4-1 and TRBJ1-2; D not certain. Germline CDR1 MGHRA, CDR2 YSYEKL. V shed 0 bases and J shed 7 bases, with 9 bases lying between them. The CDR3 totals 13 residues.

This chain links TRBV14 with TRBJ2-1; D is possibly TRBD1 (6 bases). The CDR3 is made up of 15 amino acids. Trimming cost V 4 bases and J 4 bases, with 14 bases left between them. Germline V gene lookup returns CDR1 SGHDN and CDR2 FVKESK. CDR3 protein: CASSRGMGAYNEQFF. The CDR3, as DNA: TGTGCCAGCAGCCGCGGCATGGGGGCTTACAATGAGCAGTTCTTC.

This clonotype was found a few times. The chain combines TRBV3-1 with TRBJ2-2, with D perhaps assigned TRBD1 or TRBD2 (5 bases each). The V gene lost 3 bases and the J gene lost 0 bases, with 14 bases spanning the gap. CDR1 and CDR2 (germline): LGHDT, YNNKEL (reference sequence). The length of the CDR3 is 17 residues. CDR3 loop: CASSQGWVGPNTGELFF. The CDR3 DNA reads as TGTGCCAGCAGCCAGGGCTGGGTGGGACCGAACACCGGGGAGCTGTTTTTT.

The chain has TRBV12-3 or TRBV12-4 and TRBJ2-1, with D unresolved. The CDR3 is made up of 12 amino acids. V gave up 4 bases and J gave up 3 bases, with 4 bases separating them. CDR3 amino acids: CASSYDYNEQFF. CDR3 coding DNA: TGTGCCAGCAGTTACGACTACAATGAGCAGTTCTTC.